The 8 T cell receptor beta chains listed next were all sequenced from one sample in a study of T cells in Graves' hyperthyroidism and ophthalmopathy. Using RNA transcripts as the source, TCR beta CDR3 regions were amplified. The HTBI primer set was used in a first-round RT-PCR of the TCR CDR3. Each CDR3 protein gets one entry after TCRdb re-called the multiplex PCR reads with MiXCR. In the table there are a few hundred thousand distinct CDR3 sequences, 20% to 25% of which are singletons. Sequencing input: blood. The receptors were sampled from a man aged 45 to 65 with Graves' hyperthyroidism.

J is TRBJ2-2 and V is TRBV7-9, with 15 bases lining up with TRBD2. Trimming removed 5 bases from V and 0 bases from J; junction bases left unmatched: 4. The CDR3 extends over 18 amino acids. The V gene's germline CDR1 is SEHNR and CDR2 FQNEAQ (reference sequence). DNA of the CDR3: TGTGCCAGCAGCCCCGGACTAGCGGGAGGGTCGAACACCGGGGAGCTGTTTTTT. Translated: CASSPGLAGGSNTGELFF.

This clonotype was seen a single time. The chain employs TRBV10-3 and TRBJ2-7; D is possibly TRBD2 (5 bases). V was clipped by 6 bases and J by 5 bases, with 11 bases between them. Germline CDR1 ENHRY, CDR2 SYGVKD. The CDR3 loop spans 12 amino acids. The chain's CDR3 is CAISQLEDEQYF. The CDR3 nucleotides read TGTGCCATCAGCCAACTAGAGGACGAGCAGTACTTC.

This clonotype was counted between two and nine times. The chain carries TRBV18 and TRBJ1-1; D gene uncertain. Germline V lookup: CDR1 KGHSH, CDR2 LQKENI. The germline V and J ends were trimmed by 3 bases and 3 bases, with 11 bases remaining between them. This CDR3 region has 14 residues. CDR3 in amino acids: CASSPSRRDTEAFF. CDR3 nucleotides: TGTGCCAGCTCACCCTCCCGGAGAGACACTGAAGCTTTCTTT.

This clonotype has only a few counts. The chain uses TRBV12-5 and TRBJ1-1; D unresolved. Germline CDR1 LGHNT, CDR2 FRNRAP. V lost 7 bases and J 1 base, leaving 7 bases between the germline ends. This CDR3 contains 12 residues. CDR3 DNA: TGTGCTAGTGAAGGAACGAACACTGAAGCTTTCTTT. Translation: CASEGTNTEAFF.

On this clonotype: Being one base from a much bigger clone, this may be a read error. This chain uses TRBV12-5 with TRBJ2-2, with D perhaps matching TRBD1 or TRBD2 (5 bases each). Germline V gene sequence: CDR1 LGHNT, CDR2 FRNRAP. The CDR3 is made up of 16 amino acids. CDR3 residues: CASALGPLLGTGKLFF. CDR3 coding DNA: TGTGCTAGTGCCCTCGGACCCCTATTAGGGACCGGGAAGCTGTTTTTT.

The chain links TRBV3-1 to TRBJ2-2; D may be TRBD1 (5 bases). V was trimmed by 6 bases and J by 6 bases, leaving 20 bases between them. The CDR3 has 16 residues. Germline assignment: CDR1 LGHDT and CDR2 YNNKEL (reference sequence). DNA for the CDR3: TGTGCCAGCAGGGATGGGGTATTGCAGGGCGCCGGGGAGCTGTTTTTT. It yields the protein CASRDGVLQGAGELFF.

Remarks on this clonotype: One junction end does not reproduce the germline sequence, and a read error may be involved. The chain has TRBV9 and TRBJ2-2, with a weak D call TRBD2 (5 bases). The CDR3 totals 16 residues. Germline CDR1 and CDR2: SGDLS and YYNGEE. This chain's CDR3 is CASSSRRVSNTGELVF. In DNA form, the CDR3 reads TGTGCCAGCAGCTCCCGTCGGGTTTCGAACACCGGGGAGCTGGTTTTT.

This chain links TRBV11-2 with TRBJ2-7, with 11 bases fitting TRBD2. The V gene end was trimmed by 5 bases and the J gene end by 8 bases; junction bases not matched to a gene: 11. Germline CDR1 SGHAT, CDR2 FQNNGV. CDR3 size: 15 residues. The CDR3 sequence is CASSPNTSGSLKQYF. CDR3 bases: TGTGCCAGCAGCCCTAATACTAGCGGGAGTCTTAAGCAGTACTTC.